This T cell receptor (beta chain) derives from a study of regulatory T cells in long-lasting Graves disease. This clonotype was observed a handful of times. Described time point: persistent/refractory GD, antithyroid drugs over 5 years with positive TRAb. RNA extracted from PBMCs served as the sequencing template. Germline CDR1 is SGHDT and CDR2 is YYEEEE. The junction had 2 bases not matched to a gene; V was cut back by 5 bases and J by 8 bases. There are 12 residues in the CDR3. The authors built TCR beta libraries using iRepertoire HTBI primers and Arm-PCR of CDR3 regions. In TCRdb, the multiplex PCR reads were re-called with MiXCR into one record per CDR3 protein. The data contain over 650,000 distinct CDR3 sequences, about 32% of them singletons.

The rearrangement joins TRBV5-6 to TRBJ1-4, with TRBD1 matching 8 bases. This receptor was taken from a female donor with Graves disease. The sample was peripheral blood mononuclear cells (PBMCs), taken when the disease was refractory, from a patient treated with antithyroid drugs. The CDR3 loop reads CASRRQGEKLFF. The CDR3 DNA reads TGTGCCAGCAGACGACAGGGGGAAAAACTGTTTTTT.